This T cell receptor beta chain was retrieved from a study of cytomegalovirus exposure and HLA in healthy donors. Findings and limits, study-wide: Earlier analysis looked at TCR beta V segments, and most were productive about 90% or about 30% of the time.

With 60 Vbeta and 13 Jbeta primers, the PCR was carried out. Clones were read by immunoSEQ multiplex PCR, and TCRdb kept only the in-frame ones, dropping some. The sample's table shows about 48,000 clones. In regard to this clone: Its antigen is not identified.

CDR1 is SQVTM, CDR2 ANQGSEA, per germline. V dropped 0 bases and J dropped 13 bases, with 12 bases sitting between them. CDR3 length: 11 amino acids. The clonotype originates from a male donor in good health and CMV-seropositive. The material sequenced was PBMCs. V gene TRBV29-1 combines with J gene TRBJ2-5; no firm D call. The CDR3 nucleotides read TGCAGCGTTGAAGATCTAAACGCGCTGTACTTC. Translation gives CSVEDLNALYF. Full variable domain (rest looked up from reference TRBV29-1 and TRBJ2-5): SAVISQKPSRDICQRGTSLTIQCQVDSQVTMMFWYRQQPGQSLTLIATANQGSEATYESGFVIDKFPISRPNLTFSTLTVSNMSPEDSSIYLCSVEDLNALYFGPGTRLLVL.